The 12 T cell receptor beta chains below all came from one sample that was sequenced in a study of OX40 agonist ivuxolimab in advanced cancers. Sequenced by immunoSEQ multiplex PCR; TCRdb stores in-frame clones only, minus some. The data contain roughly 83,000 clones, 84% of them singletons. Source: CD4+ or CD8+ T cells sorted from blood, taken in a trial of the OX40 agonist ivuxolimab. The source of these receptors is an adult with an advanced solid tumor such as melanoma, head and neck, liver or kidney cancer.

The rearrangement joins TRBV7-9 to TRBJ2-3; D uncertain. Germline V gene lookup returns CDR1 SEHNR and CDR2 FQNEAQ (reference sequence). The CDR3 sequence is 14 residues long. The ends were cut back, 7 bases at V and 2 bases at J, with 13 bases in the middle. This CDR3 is CASNNGGDTDTQYF. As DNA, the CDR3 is TGTGCCAGCAACAACGGCGGTGACACAGATACGCAGTATTTT.

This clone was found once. CDR3 loop: CASSTDRQTYNSPLHF. In DNA form, the CDR3 reads TGTGCCAGCAGCACAGATCGACAGACTTATAATTCACCCCTCCACTTT. The rearrangement links TRBV2 to TRBJ1-6; weak D call: TRBD1 (5 bases). V was cut by 6 bases and J by 4 bases, with 16 bases left in between. The CDR3 contains 16 residues. The germline V gene has CDR1 SNHLY and CDR2 FYNNEI.

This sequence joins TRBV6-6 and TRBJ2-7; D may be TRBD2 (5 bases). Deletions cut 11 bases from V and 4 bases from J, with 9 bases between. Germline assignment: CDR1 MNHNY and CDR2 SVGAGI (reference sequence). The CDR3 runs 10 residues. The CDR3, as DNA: TGTGCCGCCGGACTTTACGAGCAGTACTTC. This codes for CAAGLYEQYF.

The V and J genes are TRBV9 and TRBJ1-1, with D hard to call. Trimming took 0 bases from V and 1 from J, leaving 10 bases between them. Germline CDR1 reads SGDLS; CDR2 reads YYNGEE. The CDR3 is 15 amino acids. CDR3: CASSVGGLRNTEAFF. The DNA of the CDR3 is TGTGCCAGCAGCGTAGGTGGACTTCGGAACACTGAAGCTTTCTTT. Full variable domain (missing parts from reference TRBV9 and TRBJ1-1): DSGVTQTPKHLITATGQRVTLRCSPRSGDLSVYWYQQSLDQGLQFLIQYYNGEERAKGNILERFSAQQFPDLHSELNLSSLELGDSALYFCASSVGGLRNTEAFFGQGTRLTVV.

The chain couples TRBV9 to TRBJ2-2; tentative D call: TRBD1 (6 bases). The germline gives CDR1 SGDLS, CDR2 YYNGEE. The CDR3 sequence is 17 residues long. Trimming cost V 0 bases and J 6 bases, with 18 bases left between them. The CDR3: CASSVGGGKASSGELFF. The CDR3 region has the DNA TGTGCCAGCAGCGTAGGAGGGGGAAAGGCCTCTTCCGGGGAGCTGTTTTTT. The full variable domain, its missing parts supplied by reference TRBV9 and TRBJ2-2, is DSGVTQTPKHLITATGQRVTLRCSPRSGDLSVYWYQQSLDQGLQFLIQYYNGEERAKGNILERFSAQQFPDLHSELNLSSLELGDSALYFCASSVGGGKASSGELFFGEGSRLTVL.

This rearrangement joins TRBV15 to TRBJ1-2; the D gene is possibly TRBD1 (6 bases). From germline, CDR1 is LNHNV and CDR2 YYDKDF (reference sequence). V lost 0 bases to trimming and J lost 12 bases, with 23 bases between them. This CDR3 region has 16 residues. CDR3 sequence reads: CATSRDSGPIGGGHTF. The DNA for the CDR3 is TGTGCCACCAGCAGAGATAGTGGGCCCATCGGGGGGGGCCACACCTTC.

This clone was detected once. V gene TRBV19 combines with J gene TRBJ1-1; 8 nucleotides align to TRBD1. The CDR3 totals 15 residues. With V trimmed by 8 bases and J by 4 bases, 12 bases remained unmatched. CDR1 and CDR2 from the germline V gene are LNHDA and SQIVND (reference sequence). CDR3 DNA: TGTGCCAGTTGGGAAACCGGGACAGGCCCCACTGAAGCTTTCTTT. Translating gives CASWETGTGPTEAFF.

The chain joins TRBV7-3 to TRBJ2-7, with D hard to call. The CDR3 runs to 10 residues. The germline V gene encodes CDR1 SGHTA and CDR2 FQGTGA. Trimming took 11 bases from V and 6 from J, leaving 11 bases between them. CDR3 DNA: TGTGCCTTCGTGAACTCCGAGCAGTACTTC. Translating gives CAFVNSEQYF. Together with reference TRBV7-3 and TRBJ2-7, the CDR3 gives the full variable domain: GAGVSQTPSNKVTEKGKYVELRCDPISGHTALYWYRQSLGQGPEFLIYFQGTGAADDSGLPNDRFFAVRPEGSVSTLKIQRTERGDSAVYLCAFVNSEQYFGPGTRLTVT.

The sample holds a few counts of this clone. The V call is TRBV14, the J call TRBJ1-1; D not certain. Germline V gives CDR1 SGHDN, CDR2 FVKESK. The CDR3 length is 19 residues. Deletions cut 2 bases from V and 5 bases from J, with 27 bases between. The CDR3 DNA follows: TGTGCCAGCAGCCAAAGGAGGATAAGGACGGTGGGATGGGGTACTGAAGCTTTCTTT. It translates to CASSQRRIRTVGWGTEAFF.

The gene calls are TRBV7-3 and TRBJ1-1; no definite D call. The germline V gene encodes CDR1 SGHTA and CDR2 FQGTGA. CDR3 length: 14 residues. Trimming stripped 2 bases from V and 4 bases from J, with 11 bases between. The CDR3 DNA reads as TGTGCCAGCAGCTTATACGAAGGGATCACTGAAGCTTTCTTT. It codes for CASSLYEGITEAFF.

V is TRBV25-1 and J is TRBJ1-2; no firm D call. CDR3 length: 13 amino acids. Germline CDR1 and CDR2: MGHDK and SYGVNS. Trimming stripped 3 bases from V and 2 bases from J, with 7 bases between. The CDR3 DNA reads TGTGCCAGCAGTGAGCAACAGAACTATGGCTACACCTTC. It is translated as CASSEQQNYGYTF.

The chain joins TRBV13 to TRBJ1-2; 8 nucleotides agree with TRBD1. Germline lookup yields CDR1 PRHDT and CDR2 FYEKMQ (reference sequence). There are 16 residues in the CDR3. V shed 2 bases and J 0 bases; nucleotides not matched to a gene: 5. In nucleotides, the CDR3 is TGTGCCAGCAGCTTACAGGGGGCCCAAGCTAACTATGGCTACACCTTC. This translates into CASSLQGAQANYGYTF.